This is a list of T cell receptor beta chains from one sample in a study of cytomegalovirus exposure and HLA in healthy donors. The table came from immunoSEQ multiplex PCR; TCRdb's copy has only in-frame clones and leaves some out. The data contain some 160,000 clones, over 75% of them singletons. The specimen sequenced was PBMCs. The receptor set was obtained from a male donor in good health and CMV-seronegative. The CDR3 runs from the conserved cysteine through the conserved F or W. Fields, in order: J gene, V gene, clone size, D gene, CDR3 DNA, CDR3 protein. A D gene is named only where the DNA matches it firmly. For some rows the clone size is stated as once, few or many, or as a class when expanded; others skip it.

>TRBJ1-2|TRBV19|.|.
TGTGCCAGTACTCCTCAGGCGGGGGGCGGCTACACCTTC
CASTPQAGGGYTF
>TRBJ1-5|TRBV30|.|TRBD1
TGTGCCTGGAGTCTCAGGGGGGATCAGCCCCAGCATTTT
CAWSLRGDQPQHF
>TRBJ1-2|TRBV27|few|TRBD1
TGTGCCAGCAGTTTATTTTCAGGGGGCGCCGGCTATGGCTACACCTTC
CASSLFSGGAGYGYTF
>TRBJ2-2|TRBV28|few|.
TGTGCCAGCATTAGCGGGAACACCGGGGAGCTGTTTTTT
CASISGNTGELFF
>TRBJ1-6|TRBV6-5|.|.
TGTGCCAGCAGTTACAACGGGGGTGATAATTCACCCCTCCACTTT
CASSYNGGDNSPLHF
>TRBJ2-5|TRBV5-1|.|.
TGCGCCAGCAGGGCAAGCCCGCAGGAGGGGACCCAGTACTTC
CASRASPQEGTQYF
>TRBJ2-3|TRBV9|.|TRBD1
TGTGCCAGCAGCCCCCACATTAAATGGGACAGGGGGCCCACAGATACGCAGTATTTT
CASSPHIKWDRGPTDTQYF
>TRBJ2-1|TRBV9|.|TRBD2
TGTGCCAGCAGCGTGGTAGCGGGGGGGGTGTACAATGAGCAGTTCTTC
CASSVVAGGVYNEQFF
>TRBJ2-7|TRBV19|once|TRBD2
TGTGCCAGTAGTATTCGGAGCGGGGGCTCCTACGAGCAGTACTTC
CASSIRSGGSYEQYF
>TRBJ1-1|TRBV5-1|few|TRBD1
TGCGCCAGCAGCTTGATGGACAGGGTGCAAGCTTTCTTT
CASSLMDRVQAFF
>TRBJ2-1|TRBV5-1|.|TRBD2
TGCGCCAGCAGCTCGGGACTAGAAGTGGATGAGCAGTTCTTC
CASSSGLEVDEQFF
>TRBJ2-3|TRBV5-4|.|TRBD1
TGTGCCAGCAGCTTCCAGGACAGGGGTACAGATACGCAGTATTTT
CASSFQDRGTDTQYF
>TRBJ2-1|TRBV2|.|TRBD2
TGTGCCAGCAGTGGAGGACTAGCGGGGGGGCCGGATGAGCAGTTCTTC
CASSGGLAGGPDEQFF
>TRBJ1-5|TRBV6-5|.|.
TGTGCCAGCAGTTCAGTTCGGGGTCAGCCCCAGCATTTT
CASSSVRGQPQHF
>TRBJ2-4|TRBV7-9|.|.
TGTGCCAGCAGCTTGGGGGCCCCGACACAATTC
CASSLGAPTQF
>TRBJ1-2|TRBV2|.|TRBD1
TGTGCCAGCAGTATAAAGGGGGCCGTCTATGGCTACACCTTC
CASSIKGAVYGYTF
>TRBJ1-1|TRBV19|.|TRBD1
TGTGCCAGTAGGGGACAGGGTACGAACACTGAAGCTTTCTTT
CASRGQGTNTEAFF
>TRBJ1-2|TRBV6-1|.|.
TGTGCCAGCAGTGAATGGGGCGCGGCCGATAACTGTGGCTACACCTTC
CASSEWGAADNCGYTF